This entry lists 18 T cell receptor beta chains sequenced from one sample in a study of identical twins. A single record per CDR3 protein comes from TCRdb applying MiXCR to the 5' RACE reads. The data contain some 690,000 distinct CDR3 sequences, roughly 20% of them singletons. This same sample was also part of a study on T cells expressing NK-cell markers.

The source material was PBMCs. These receptors originate from a young woman in good health.

The CDR3 DNA reads TGTGCCAGCAGCGACCCAGCGGGCCACTTCACAGATACGCAGTATTTT. Residues: CASSDPAGHFTDTQYF. The chain uses TRBV9 and TRBJ2-3, with D possibly matching TRBD2 (6 bases). CDR3 length: 16 amino acids. Germline values: CDR1 SGDLS, CDR2 YYNGEE. The V end was cut by 3 bases, the J end by 2 bases, with 16 bases between.

This clonotype was picked up a small number of times. This sequence joins TRBV20-1 and TRBJ2-5; no definite D call. V shed 6 bases and J shed 4 bases, with 12 bases lying between them. The CDR3 covers 12 residues. The V gene's germline CDR1 is DFQATT and CDR2 SNEGSKA (reference sequence). The CDR3 DNA reads TGCAGTGCCCCCGGACCGCCAGAGACCCAGTACTTC. This encodes CSAPGPPETQYF.

The J gene is TRBJ2-5, the V gene TRBV20-1; TRBD1 aligns across 10 bases. CDR1 is DFQATT, CDR2 SNEGSKA, per germline (reference sequence). V trimming: 1 base; J trimming: 5 bases; junction bases outside the gene matches: 7. This CDR3 has 15 amino acids. CDR3 coding DNA: TGCAGTGCTAGAGGTCAAGGGACAGGGGTGGAGACCCAGTACTTC. Residues: CSARGQGTGVETQYF.

This sequence joins TRBV2 and TRBJ1-1, with D possibly being TRBD1 (6 bases). Per the germline V gene, CDR1 is SNHLY and CDR2 is FYNNEI. This CDR3 has 13 residues. V shed 7 bases and J shed 4 bases, with 13 bases lying between them. CDR3 sequence: CASNKQGSTEAFF. CDR3 nucleotides: TGTGCCAGCAATAAACAGGGTTCCACTGAAGCTTTCTTT.

V usage is TRBV6-5 and J usage is TRBJ2-1; 11 bases line up with TRBD2. The V gene's germline CDR1 is MNHEY and CDR2 SVGAGI. The V and J ends lost 1 base and 9 bases, in that order; junction bases with no gene match: 5. CDR3 length equals 15 residues. Here the CDR3 DNA reads TGTGCCAGCAGTTACTTTAGCGGGGGGGCCAGTGAGCAGTTCTTC. Protein sequence: CASSYFSGGASEQFF.

The CDR3: CSAGDRVAYEQYF. CDR3 DNA: TGCAGCGCTGGGGACAGGGTAGCCTACGAGCAGTACTTC. The chain carries TRBV29-1 and TRBJ2-7, with TRBD1 matching over 9 bases. The ends lost 7 bases at V and 2 bases at J; junction bases unmatched: 6. The CDR3 length is 13 residues. Germline-derived CDR1 and CDR2 are SQVTM and ANQGSEA.

J is TRBJ2-7 and V is TRBV6-1; D is undetermined. Trimming pared 6 bases from V and 3 bases from J, leaving 6 bases between. The CDR3 consists of 11 residues. Germline V gives CDR1 MNHNS, CDR2 SASEGT. The CDR3 DNA is TGTGCCAGCAGGATGAGCTACGAGCAGTACTTC. Encoded protein: CASRMSYEQYF.

This chain connects TRBV7-9 to TRBJ2-1; D might be TRBD2 (5 bases). Germline V gene sequence: CDR1 SEHNR, CDR2 FQNEAQ (reference sequence). There are 15 residues in the CDR3. Trimming took off 8 bases at V and 10 bases at J, with 24 bases between the two ends. This CDR3 reads CASQDLEGPSKEQFF. Written as DNA, the CDR3 is TGTGCCAGCCAAGACCTTGAGGGCCCGTCGAAGGAGCAGTTCTTC. Full variable domain (missing parts from reference TRBV7-9 and TRBJ2-1): DTGVSQNPRHKITKRGQNVTFRCDPISEHNRLYWYRQTLGQGPEFLTYFQNEAQLEKSRLLSDRFSAERPKGSFSTLEIQRTEQGDSAMYLCASQDLEGPSKEQFFGPGTRLTVL.

This clonotype occurred a few times. This sequence joins TRBV10-3 and TRBJ1-5; no clear D. Between the trimmed V and J ends, which lost 0 bases and 6 bases, there was a span of 6 bases. The CDR3 is made up of 13 amino acids. Per the germline V gene, CDR1 is ENHRY and CDR2 is SYGVKD. CDR3 nucleotide sequence: TGTGCCATCAGTGAGTCGAAGGGTCAGCCCCAGCATTTT. As protein: CAISESKGQPQHF.

This chain joins TRBV20-1 and TRBJ2-3; D unresolved. Germline CDR1 DFQATT, CDR2 SNEGSKA (reference sequence). The V gene lost 4 bases and the J gene lost 2 bases, with 13 bases spanning the gap. CDR3 length: 14 residues. CDR3 nucleotide sequence: TGCAGTGCTATCCCCCCCACTATCACAGATACGCAGTATTTT. It codes for CSAIPPTITDTQYF.

Regarding this clonotype: A read error may produce the germline difference seen at one junction end. The chain links TRBV7-9 to TRBJ2-1, with TRBD2 matching 7 bases. Per germline, CDR1 SEHNR and CDR2 FQNEAQ (reference sequence). The CDR3 loop spans 13 amino acids. CDR3: CARGPGTTTEPFF. In nucleotides, the CDR3 is TGTGCCAGGGGCCCCGGGACTACCACTGAGCCGTTCTTC.

In this sample, this clonotype turned up a few times. The J gene is TRBJ2-1, the V gene TRBV20-1; no reliable D call. Germline values: CDR1 DFQATT, CDR2 SNEGSKA (reference sequence). Trimming removed 0 bases from V and 0 bases from J, with 24 bases in between. The CDR3 totals 20 residues. Here the CDR3 reads CSARDLAPAKPKISYNEQFF. CDR3 sequence (DNA): TGCAGTGCTAGAGATTTAGCACCAGCAAAACCTAAAATCTCCTACAATGAGCAGTTCTTC.

This chain links TRBV25-1 with TRBJ2-7; possible D gene TRBD2, 6 bases. Germline CDR1 is MGHDK and CDR2 is SYGVNS. V was pared by 6 bases and J by 3 bases, with 18 bases between. CDR3 length: 15 residues. The CDR3 sequence is CASSLTGTGNYEQYF. The CDR3 region has the DNA TGTGCCAGCAGCCTGACCGGGACTGGGAACTACGAGCAGTACTTC.

This clonotype was recorded a few times. This sequence joins TRBV29-1 and TRBJ2-7, with D unclear. Trimming took off 6 bases at V and 7 bases at J, with 13 bases between the two ends. CDR1 and CDR2 from the germline V gene are SQVTM and ANQGSEA. The CDR3 consists of 11 residues. CDR3 protein: CSVRLVGEQYF. As DNA, the CDR3 is TGCAGCGTCCGCCTCGTGGGAGAGCAGTACTTC.

This clonotype was recorded at least ten times. The DNA for the CDR3 is TGCAGTGCTCCCGGGACTAGCGGCCAAGAGACCCAGTACTTC. Encoded protein: CSAPGTSGQETQYF. The chain recombines TRBV20-1 with TRBJ2-5, with 11 positions matching TRBD2. This CDR3 is built from 14 residues. After removal of 5 bases from V and 1 base from J, the junction contained 3 bases not matched to a gene. From germline, CDR1 is DFQATT and CDR2 SNEGSKA (reference sequence).

There are many counts of this clonotype. The V call is TRBV7-3, the J call TRBJ1-5; D ambiguous. The germline CDR1 and CDR2 sequences are SGHTA and FQGTGA. CDR3 length: 13 residues. Deletions cut 5 bases from V and 3 bases from J, with 8 bases between. CDR3: CASSPSINQPQHF. CDR3 bases: TGTGCCAGCAGCCCTTCTATCAATCAGCCCCAGCATTTT.

The chain carries TRBV10-3 and TRBJ2-1; tentative D call: TRBD2 (6 bases). V gave up 11 bases and J gave up 7 bases, with 15 bases separating them. This CDR3 spans 12 amino acids. In germline, CDR1 is ENHRY, CDR2 SYGVKD. The CDR3 here is CASSGSGNEQFF. Written as DNA, the CDR3 is TGTGCCTCCTCGGGTAGCGGTAATGAGCAGTTCTTC.

V and J are TRBV2 and TRBJ2-7; D is ambiguous. Germline loops: CDR1 SNHLY, CDR2 FYNNEI. V gave up 4 bases and J gave up 0 bases, with 13 bases separating them. CDR3 length: 15 amino acids. In DNA, the CDR3 is TGTGCCAGCAGTGCCACAGTTTACAGCTCCTACGAGCAGTACTTC. It codes for CASSATVYSSYEQYF.